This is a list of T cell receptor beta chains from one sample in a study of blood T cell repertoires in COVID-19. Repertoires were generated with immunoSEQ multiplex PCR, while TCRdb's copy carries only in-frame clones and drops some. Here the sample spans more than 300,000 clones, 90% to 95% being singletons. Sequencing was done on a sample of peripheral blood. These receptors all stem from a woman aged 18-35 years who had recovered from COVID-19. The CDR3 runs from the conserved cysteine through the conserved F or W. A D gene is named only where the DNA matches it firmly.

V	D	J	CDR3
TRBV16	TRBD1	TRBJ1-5	CASSQMARQGWGNQPQHF
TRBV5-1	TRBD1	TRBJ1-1	CASSTRDSTEAFF
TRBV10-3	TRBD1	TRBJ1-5	CAISEDRQGVKPQHF
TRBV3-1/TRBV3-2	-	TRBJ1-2	CASSQDGQNYGYTF
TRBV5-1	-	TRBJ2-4	CASRLGFSGRAKNIQYF
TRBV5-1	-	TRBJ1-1	CASSPWGDSNTEAFF
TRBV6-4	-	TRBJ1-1	CASSDSGQPDDTEAFF
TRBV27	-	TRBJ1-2	CASSSGLSNYGYTF
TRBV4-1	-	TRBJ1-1	CASSLGQPNTEAFF
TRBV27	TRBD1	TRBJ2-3	CASSLKVGAGGYHTQYF
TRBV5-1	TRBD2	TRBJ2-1	CASSLGSSGTYNEQFF
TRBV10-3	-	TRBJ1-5	CAISERWDTGPHQPQHF
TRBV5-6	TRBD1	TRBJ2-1	CASSLAGQEFF
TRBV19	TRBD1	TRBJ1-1	CASRYTGTGNTEAFF
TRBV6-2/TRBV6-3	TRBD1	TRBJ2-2	CASSGTGLSGELFF
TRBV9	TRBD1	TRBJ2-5	CASSGRDRGHETQYF
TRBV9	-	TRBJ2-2	CASSVSSAPNTGELFF
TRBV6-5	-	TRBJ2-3	CASRRQGTDTQYF
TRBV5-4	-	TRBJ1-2	CASSIGVPVGYTF
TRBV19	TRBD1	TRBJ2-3	CASRQTGGTSTDTQYF
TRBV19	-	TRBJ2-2	CASSPRTSPTGELFF
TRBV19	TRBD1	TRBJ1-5	CASSPTSGTEINQPQHF
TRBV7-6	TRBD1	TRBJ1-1	CASSPKTGDRGTEAFF
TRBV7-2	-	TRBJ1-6	CASSLEGINSPLHF
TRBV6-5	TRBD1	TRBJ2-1	CASDPGGARYNEQFF
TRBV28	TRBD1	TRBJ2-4	CASSLSPTRDRIAKNIQYF
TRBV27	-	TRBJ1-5	CASSLWGRNQPQHF
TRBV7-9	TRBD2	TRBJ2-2	CASSHLAGDGTGELFF
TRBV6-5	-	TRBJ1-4	CASSYTLGGELFF
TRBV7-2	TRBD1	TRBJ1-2	CASSLRQGANYGYTF
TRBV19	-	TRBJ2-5	CASSIRSETQYF
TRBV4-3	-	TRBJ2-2	CASSPYGGRTGELFF
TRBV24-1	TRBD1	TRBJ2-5	CATSDFVAGGRETQYF
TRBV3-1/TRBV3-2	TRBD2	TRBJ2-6	CASSTGLAVSSGANVLTF